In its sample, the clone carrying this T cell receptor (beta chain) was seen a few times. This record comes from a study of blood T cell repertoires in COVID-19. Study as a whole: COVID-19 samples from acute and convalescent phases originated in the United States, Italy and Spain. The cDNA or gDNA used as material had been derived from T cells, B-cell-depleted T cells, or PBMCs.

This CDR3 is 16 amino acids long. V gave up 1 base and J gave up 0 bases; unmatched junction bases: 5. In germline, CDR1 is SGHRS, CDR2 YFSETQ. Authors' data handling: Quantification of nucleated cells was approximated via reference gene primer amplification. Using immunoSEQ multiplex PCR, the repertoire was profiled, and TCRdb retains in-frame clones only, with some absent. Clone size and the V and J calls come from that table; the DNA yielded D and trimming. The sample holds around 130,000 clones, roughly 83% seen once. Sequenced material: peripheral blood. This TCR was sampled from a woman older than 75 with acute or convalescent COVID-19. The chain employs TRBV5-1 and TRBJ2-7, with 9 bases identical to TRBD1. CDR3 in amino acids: CASSLRTGVGSYEQYF. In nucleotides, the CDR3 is TGCGCCAGCAGCTTGAGGACAGGGGTGGGCTCCTACGAGCAGTACTTC.